This T cell receptor (beta chain) is from a study of blood T cell repertoires in COVID-19. The overall study: Sites across the United States, Italy and Spain contributed samples from acute and convalescent COVID-19. T cells, B-cell-depleted T cells, or PBMCs provided the cDNA or gDNA that served as material.

The CDR3 is 18 amino acids. Per germline, CDR1 SGHTA and CDR2 FQGTGA. Unmatched junction bases numbered 5, after V lost 0 bases and J lost 0 bases. Per the original data handling: From reference gene primer amplification, estimates of nucleated cell counts were derived. Sequenced by immunoSEQ multiplex PCR; TCRdb stores in-frame clones only, minus some. V and J calls plus clone size are reproduced from that table; the DNA served to infer D and trimming. The sample has a few hundred thousand clones; 85% to 90% are singletons. Sequencing input: peripheral blood. The chain employs TRBV7-3 and TRBJ2-3; 11 positions agree with TRBD2. This receptor was identified in a man under 40 with acute or convalescent COVID-19. The CDR3 DNA reads TGTGCCAGCAGCTTAACACGACTAGCGGGGTCGAGCACAGATACGCAGTATTTT. Protein sequence: CASSLTRLAGSSTDTQYF. The whole variable domain, remainder taken from reference TRBV7-3 and TRBJ2-3, is GAGVSQTPSNKVTEKGKYVELRCDPISGHTALYWYRQSLGQGPEFLIYFQGTGAADDSGLPNDRFFAVRPEGSVSTLKIQRTERGDSAVYLCASSLTRLAGSSTDTQYFGPGTRLTVL.